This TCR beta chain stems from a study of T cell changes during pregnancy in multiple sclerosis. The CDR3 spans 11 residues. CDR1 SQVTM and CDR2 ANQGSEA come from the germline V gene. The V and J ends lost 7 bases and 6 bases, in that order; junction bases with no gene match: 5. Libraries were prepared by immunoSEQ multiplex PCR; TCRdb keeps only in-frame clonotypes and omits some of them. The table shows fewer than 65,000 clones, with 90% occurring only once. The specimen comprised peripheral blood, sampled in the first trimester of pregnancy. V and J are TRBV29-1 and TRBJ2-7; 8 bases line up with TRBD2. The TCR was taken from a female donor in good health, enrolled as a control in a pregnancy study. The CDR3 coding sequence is TGCAGCGCCAGGACTAGCTCCGAGCAGTACTTC. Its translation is CSARTSSEQYF.